This T cell receptor (beta chain) was identified during a study of vaccination effects on CD4 cells after COVID-19. Background on the study: A median of 72 days separated the second dose and sampling.

General study results and limits: Healthy vaccinees had only 1 of 255 vaccine-induced clones cross-react with common cold coronaviruses. After vaccination, at late timepoints, clones induced by infection and by vaccine contracted markedly.

With respect to this clone: The antigen is unknown.

The assay was immunoSEQ multiplex PCR, and TCRdb's table has in-frame clones only and misses some. The sample includes roughly 32,000 clones, about 70% of them seen just once. Peptide-pool stimulation followed by sequencing identified expanded antigen-specific CD4+ clonotypes in the ViraFEST assay. Culturing for around ten days preceded CD4+ T cell isolation. Two doses of either BNT162b2 or mRNA-1273 were given to each participant. IL-2 medium was substituted for half the medium on days 3 and 7. CDR3 length: 13 amino acids. V lost 9 bases and J lost 4; bases outside the gene matches: 7. Germline CDR1 WSHSY, CDR2 SAAADI.

Sequencing used CD4+ T cells from PBMCs cultured with HCoV-229E spike peptides, obtained after COVID-19 vaccination. The TCR originated in a human donor who received a COVID-19 vaccine. The gene calls are TRBV10-2 and TRBJ2-7; 9 bases are shared with TRBD2. CDR3 amino acids: CASTRGGVYEQYF. The CDR3 DNA reads as TGCGCCAGTACTCGCGGGGGGGTTTACGAGCAGTACTTC.